The 30 T cell receptor beta chains reported below all come from one sample, sequenced in a study of radiotherapy plus CTLA-4 blockade in lung cancer. The repertoire was sequenced with immunoSEQ multiplex PCR; TCRdb's copy has only in-frame clones and lacks some. The repertoire includes 100,000 to 150,000 clones, 78% of them detected once, and 5% to 5.5% sits in the top ten. The sample here was peripheral blood, taken from a patient treated with radiotherapy plus ipilimumab. All receptors derive from a human donor with non-small cell lung cancer who had a partial response to radiotherapy plus ipilimumab.

The rearrangement links TRBV19 to TRBJ1-1; D remains unclear. Per the germline V gene, CDR1 is LNHDA and CDR2 is SQIVND (reference sequence). CDR3 length: 14 residues. V gave up 6 bases and J gave up 2 bases, with 13 bases separating them. DNA of the CDR3: TGTGCCAGTAGCGTTGCGGGGAAAAACACTGAAGCTTTCTTT. As protein: CASSVAGKNTEAFF.

The gene calls are TRBV9 and TRBJ2-1; a weak D match, TRBD1 (6 bases). CDR1 SGDLS and CDR2 YYNGEE come from the germline V gene. There are 18 residues in the CDR3. V dropped 3 bases and J dropped 2 bases, with 21 bases sitting between them. Written as DNA, the CDR3 is TGTGCCAGCAGCGCCGGAAGGCGTGGCAGGGGAGCCTACAATGAGCAGTTCTTC. Its translation: CASSAGRRGRGAYNEQFF.

This chain uses TRBV7-2 with TRBJ1-1; TRBD1 might be the D (6 bases). Germline V gene lookup returns CDR1 SGHTA and CDR2 FQGNSA. V dropped 1 base and J dropped 6 bases, with 9 bases sitting between them. The CDR3 runs to 13 residues. Here the CDR3 reads CASSLDRAAEAFF. The CDR3 nucleotides are TGTGCCAGCAGCTTAGACAGGGCTGCTGAAGCTTTCTTT.

The chain links TRBV7-2 to TRBJ2-1; TRBD2 agrees at 13 bases. The germline CDR1 and CDR2 sequences are SGHTA and FQGNSA. V dropped 0 bases and J dropped 7; count of bases not matched to a gene: 3. There are 16 residues in the CDR3. The CDR3 reads CASSLARTSGRNEQFF. DNA of the CDR3: TGTGCCAGCAGCTTAGCGAGGACTAGCGGGAGAAATGAGCAGTTCTTC. The full variable domain, completed using reference TRBV7-2 and TRBJ2-1, is GAGVSQSPSNKVTEKGKDVELRCDPISGHTALYWYRQSLGQGLEFLIYFQGNSAPDKSGLPSDRFSAERTGGSVSTLTIQRTQQEDSAVYLCASSLARTSGRNEQFFGPGTRLTVL.

J is TRBJ2-7 and V is TRBV4-1; the match to TRBD2 covers 7 bases. J lost 5 bases, V lost 1 base, and 11 bases had no gene match. The CDR3 extends over 16 amino acids. Looked up from germline, CDR1 is MGHRA and CDR2 is YSYEKL. Here the CDR3 reads CASSQAYGGSRDEQYF. The DNA of the CDR3 is TGCGCCAGCAGCCAAGCTTATGGCGGGAGCCGGGACGAGCAGTACTTC.

The chain combines TRBV27 with TRBJ1-1; 8 bases line up with TRBD1. This CDR3 has 16 amino acids. Germline values: CDR1 MNHEY, CDR2 SMNVEV (reference sequence). Losses at the gene ends were 5 bases for V and 4 bases for J; bases not matched to a gene: 12. The CDR3 here is CASSNPPGGGTTEAFF. DNA of the CDR3: TGTGCCAGCAGTAACCCCCCAGGGGGCGGTACCACTGAAGCTTTCTTT.

The chain combines TRBV7-2 with TRBJ2-1, with D possibly TRBD1 on 6 matching bases. CDR1 and CDR2 from the germline V gene are SGHTA and FQGNSA. CDR3 size: 12 residues. Trimming shortened V by 4 bases and J by 9 bases, and 10 bases separated the two germline ends. The CDR3 DNA is TGTGCCAGCAGCTCACAGGGTATTGAGCAGTTCTTC. Translating gives CASSSQGIEQFF. The whole variable domain, remainder taken from reference TRBV7-2 and TRBJ2-1, is GAGVSQSPSNKVTEKGKDVELRCDPISGHTALYWYRQSLGQGLEFLIYFQGNSAPDKSGLPSDRFSAERTGGSVSTLTIQRTQQEDSAVYLCASSSQGIEQFFGPGTRLTVL.

This clone was detected once. This rearrangement joins TRBV14 to TRBJ2-1; unclear D gene. Looked up from germline, CDR1 is SGHDN and CDR2 is FVKESK. Trimming shortened V by 4 bases and J by 13 bases, and 14 bases separated the two germline ends. The CDR3 totals 12 residues. CDR3 in amino acids: CASSLHSTSQFF. The CDR3 nucleotides read TGTGCCAGCAGCCTGCATTCGACTTCCCAGTTCTTC.

The chain has TRBV6-5 and TRBJ2-1; TRBD1 matches at 7 bases. This CDR3 comprises 16 residues. V lost 4 bases to trimming and J lost 1 base; unmatched junction nucleotides: 7. From germline, CDR1 is MNHEY and CDR2 SVGAGI. In DNA form, the CDR3 reads TGTGCCAGCAGTTTTCGGAGACAGGGTTCCTACAATGAGCAGTTCTTC. It yields the protein CASSFRRQGSYNEQFF.

The rearrangement joins TRBV28 to TRBJ2-7; D may be TRBD2 (6 bases). Germline V gene lookup returns CDR1 MDHEN and CDR2 SYDVKM. Trimming took off 2 bases at V and 0 bases at J, with 14 bases between the two ends. The CDR3 spans 16 residues. CDR3 in DNA: TGTGCCAGCAGTTTACCACGGTCAGCGGGCTCCTACGAGCAGTACTTC. Translation: CASSLPRSAGSYEQYF.

This chain connects TRBV5-5 to TRBJ2-5, with no clear D. This CDR3 has 12 residues. The V gene lost 0 bases and the J gene lost 5 bases, with 5 bases spanning the gap. CDR1 and CDR2 from the germline V gene are SGHKS and YYEKEE (reference sequence). The CDR3: CASSLAGETQYF. In DNA, the CDR3 is TGTGCCAGCAGCTTGGCCGGGGAGACCCAGTACTTC. The full variable domain, completed using reference TRBV5-5 and TRBJ2-5, is DAGVTQSPTHLIKTRGQQVTLRCSPISGHKSVSWYQQVLGQGPQFIFQYYEKEERGRGNFPDRFSARQFPNYSSELNVNALLLGDSALYLCASSLAGETQYFGPGTRLLVL.

This clone turned up a few times. Different DNA sequences within this sample yield the same CDR3. The V and J genes are TRBV4-2 and TRBJ1-2; the D is unclear. The CDR3 is 15 residues long. Trimming left V 2 bases short and J 0 bases short, with 10 bases between. From germline, CDR1 is LGHNA and CDR2 YNFKEQ. CDR3 sequence reads: CASSQPDTTNYGYTF. The CDR3 bases are TGTGCCAGCAGCCAACCAGACACAACTAACTATGGCTACACCTTC.

The V and J genes are TRBV7-8 and TRBJ2-1; the match to TRBD2 covers 11 bases. The CDR3 totals 16 residues. Germline V gene lookup returns CDR1 SGHVS and CDR2 FQNEAQ. Trimming at V came to 5 bases and at J to 8 bases, leaving 11 bases not matched to a gene. The CDR3 region is CASSAAGTSGLHEQFF. In nucleotides, the CDR3 is TGTGCCAGCAGCGCAGCGGGGACTAGCGGTTTGCATGAGCAGTTCTTC. The variable domain in full, with the rest retrieved from reference TRBV7-8 and TRBJ2-1, is GAGVSQSPRYKVAKRGQDVALRCDPISGHVSLFWYQQALGQGPEFLTYFQNEAQLDKSGLPSDRFFAERPEGSVSTLKIQRTQQEDSAVYLCASSAAGTSGLHEQFFGPGTRLTVL.

The chain couples TRBV4-1 to TRBJ1-6; TRBD1 is a possible D gene (6 bases). Trimming stripped 4 bases from V and 4 bases from J, with 17 bases between. The CDR3 totals 17 residues. Per the germline V gene, CDR1 is MGHRA and CDR2 is YSYEKL. DNA of the CDR3: TGCGCCAGCAGCCTAATCACCGGGACATTATATAATTCACCCCTCCACTTT. As protein: CASSLITGTLYNSPLHF.

The genes are TRBV7-6 and TRBJ2-7, with 9 bases lining up with TRBD1. J gave up 2 bases and V 2 bases, and 4 bases lay outside the gene matches. The CDR3 covers 15 residues. Germline assignment: CDR1 SGHVS and CDR2 FNYEAQ. This CDR3 is CASSLSDRGAYEQYF. The CDR3 DNA reads as TGTGCCAGCAGCTTAAGTGACAGGGGGGCCTACGAGCAGTACTTC. Combining the CDR3 with reference TRBV7-6 and TRBJ2-7 gives the whole variable domain GAGVSQSPRYKVTKRGQDVALRCDPISGHVSLYWYRQALGQGPEFLTYFNYEAQQDKSGLPNDRFSAERPEGSISTLTIQRTEQRDSAMYRCASSLSDRGAYEQYFGPGTRLTVT.

This chain links TRBV28 with TRBJ2-1; D may be TRBD1 (6 bases). The CDR3 is made up of 17 amino acids. V shed 5 bases and J shed 4 bases, with 21 bases lying between them. The germline CDR1 and CDR2 sequences are MDHEN and SYDVKM. CDR3 sequence reads: CASSPLPWQGLYNEQFF. CDR3 in DNA: TGTGCCAGCAGTCCACTCCCGTGGCAGGGGTTGTACAATGAGCAGTTCTTC.

The J gene is TRBJ1-4, the V gene TRBV10-2; TRBD1 matches 7 bases. CDR3 length equals 13 residues. V lost 7 bases to trimming and J lost 6 bases; unmatched junction nucleotides: 5. Germline V gene sequence: CDR1 WSHSY, CDR2 SAAADI. The CDR3 DNA reads TGCGCCAGCACCCTCGGACAGGATGAAAAACTGTTTTTT. This encodes CASTLGQDEKLFF.

The chain recombines TRBV9 with TRBJ1-1; TRBD1 might be the D (6 bases). The CDR3 is made up of 14 amino acids. The V gene's germline CDR1 is SGDLS and CDR2 YYNGEE. V shed 4 bases and J shed 1 base, with 11 bases lying between them. CDR3 loop: CASSSRGGNTEAFF. CDR3 DNA sequence: TGTGCCAGCAGCTCCAGAGGGGGGAACACTGAAGCTTTCTTT.

The chain recombines TRBV9 with TRBJ2-1; no firm D call. The V gene's germline CDR1 is SGDLS and CDR2 YYNGEE. The CDR3 loop spans 11 amino acids. The ends were cut back, 6 bases at V and 8 bases at J, with 9 bases in the middle. The CDR3 protein is CASTRSDEQFF. As DNA, the CDR3 is TGTGCCAGCACCCGTTCTGATGAGCAGTTCTTC.

The V gene is TRBV4-2, the J gene TRBJ2-1, with 8 bases identical to TRBD2. The CDR3 sequence is 16 residues long. Germline values: CDR1 LGHNA, CDR2 YNFKEQ. Trimming cost V 4 bases and J 7 bases; bases outside gene matches: 12. The CDR3 is CASSPETSGRLNEQFF. For the CDR3, the DNA is TGTGCCAGCAGCCCAGAAACTAGCGGACGACTTAATGAGCAGTTCTTC.

The chain's CDR3 is CASILDSQGEQFF. Written as DNA, the CDR3 is TGTGCCAGCATTCTGGACAGCCAGGGTGAGCAGTTCTTC. The rearrangement joins TRBV6-1 to TRBJ2-1, with D possibly matching TRBD1 (6 bases). Trimming stripped 7 bases from V and 9 bases from J, with 16 bases between. CDR1 and CDR2 from the germline V gene are MNHNS and SASEGT. The CDR3 length is 13 residues.

The CDR3 spells CASSSGQGVFRRSEQYV. The DNA for the CDR3 is TGTGCCAGCAGCTCAGGACAAGGAGTGTTTAGGCGAAGCGAGCAGTACGTC. This rearrangement joins TRBV7-9 to TRBJ2-7; D perhaps matches TRBD1 (5 bases). Germline V lookup: CDR1 SEHNR, CDR2 FQNEAQ (reference sequence). This CDR3 comprises 17 residues. The ends were cut back, 4 bases at V and 6 bases at J, with 25 bases in the middle.

The genes are TRBV6-5 and TRBJ1-1; a weak D match, TRBD1 (6 bases). In germline, CDR1 is MNHEY, CDR2 SVGAGI. V was cut by 0 bases and J by 5 bases, with 10 bases left in between. The CDR3 runs to 14 residues. In nucleotides, the CDR3 is TGTGCCAGCAGTTACTCGAGGACAGTAACTGAAGCTTTCTTT. Amino acids: CASSYSRTVTEAFF.

The chain recombines TRBV2 with TRBJ2-1, with D tentatively TRBD2 (5 bases). V lost 3 bases and J 12 bases, leaving 15 bases between the germline ends. CDR3 length equals 13 residues. Germline V gene data show CDR1 as SNHLY and CDR2 as FYNNEI. CDR3 protein: CASSDSGGLRQFF. The CDR3 nucleotides are TGTGCCAGCAGTGATTCGGGCGGACTGCGGCAGTTCTTC.

The chain links TRBV4-2 to TRBJ2-7; 8 bases map to TRBD2. CDR3 size: 17 residues. CDR1 and CDR2 from the germline V gene are LGHNA and YNFKEQ. Trimming removed 4 bases from V and 2 bases from J; junction bases left unmatched: 13. CDR3 coding DNA: TGTGCCAGCAGCCCGGACCCGGGGGGGGAGCGGACCTACGAGCAGTACTTC. It codes for CASSPDPGGERTYEQYF.

This chain uses TRBV28 with TRBJ2-5; D is possibly TRBD2 (5 bases). CDR1 MDHEN and CDR2 SYDVKM come from the germline V gene. Trimming took 5 bases from V and 5 from J, leaving 15 bases between them. The CDR3 consists of 14 residues. The CDR3 is CASSPPGSAETQYF. In nucleotides, the CDR3 is TGTGCCAGCAGTCCTCCGGGTAGCGCCGAGACCCAGTACTTC.

The V gene is TRBV19, the J gene TRBJ2-1; D possibly corresponds to TRBD2 (6 bases). CDR1 is LNHDA and CDR2 is SQIVND in the germline V gene (reference sequence). This CDR3 region has 15 residues. V was clipped by 3 bases and J by 1 base, with 10 bases between them. The DNA for the CDR3 is TGTGCCAGTAGTATTGACGGGAGTTCCTACAATGAGCAGTTCTTC. Amino acid sequence: CASSIDGSSYNEQFF.

This clone was observed a single time. This chain uses TRBV18 with TRBJ1-6; TRBD1 aligns across 9 bases. CDR1 KGHSH and CDR2 LQKENI come from the germline V gene. The length of the CDR3 is 14 residues. V shed 2 bases, J shed 12 bases, and the junction held 5 bases outside the gene matches. CDR3 region: CASSPGQGRVPLHF. The CDR3 bases are TGTGCCAGCTCACCAGGACAGGGGCGCGTACCCCTCCACTTT.

The V gene is TRBV6-5, the J gene TRBJ1-2; the match to TRBD1 covers 11 bases. The trim removed 6 bases at V and 12 bases at J, leaving 3 bases unmatched. CDR3 length: 11 amino acids. Germline V gene data show CDR1 as MNHEY and CDR2 as SVGAGI. CDR3 loop: CASRDRGLDTF. CDR3 nucleotides: TGTGCCAGCAGGGACAGGGGGCTGGACACCTTC.

This clone turned up a few times. The chain links TRBV10-1 to TRBJ2-1; 8 bases are shared with TRBD2. Germline assignment: CDR1 WNHNN and CDR2 SYGVQD (reference sequence). The CDR3 spans 15 residues. Trimming removed 2 bases from V and 4 bases from J; junction bases left unmatched: 4. The CDR3 DNA reads TGCGCCAGCAGTGAGAGCGGGAGAGCATACAATGAGCAGTTCTTC. Its translation is CASSESGRAYNEQFF.